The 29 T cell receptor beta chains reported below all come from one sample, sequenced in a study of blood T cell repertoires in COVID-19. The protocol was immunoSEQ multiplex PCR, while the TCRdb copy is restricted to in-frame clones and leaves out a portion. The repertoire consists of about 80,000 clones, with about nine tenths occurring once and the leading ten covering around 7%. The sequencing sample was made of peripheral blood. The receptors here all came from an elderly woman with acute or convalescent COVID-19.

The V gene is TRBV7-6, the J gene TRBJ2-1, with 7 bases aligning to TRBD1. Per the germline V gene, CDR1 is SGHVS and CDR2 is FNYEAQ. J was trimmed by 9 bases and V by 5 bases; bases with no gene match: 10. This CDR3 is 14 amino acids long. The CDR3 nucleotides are TGTGCCAGCAGCCCAATTCTACAGGGGACTGAGCAGTTCTTC. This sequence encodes CASSPILQGTEQFF.

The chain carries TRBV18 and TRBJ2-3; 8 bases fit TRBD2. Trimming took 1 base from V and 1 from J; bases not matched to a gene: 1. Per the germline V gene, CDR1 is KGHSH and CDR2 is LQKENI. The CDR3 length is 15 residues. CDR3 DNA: TGTGCCAGCTCACCACAAGCGGGGGGCACAGATACGCAGTATTTT. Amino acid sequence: CASSPQAGGTDTQYF. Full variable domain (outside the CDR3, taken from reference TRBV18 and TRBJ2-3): NAGVMQNPRHLVRRRGQEARLRCSPMKGHSHVYWYRQLPEEGLKFMVYLQKENIIDESGMPKERFSAEFPKEGPSILRIQQVVRGDSAAYFCASSPQAGGTDTQYFGPGTRLTVL.

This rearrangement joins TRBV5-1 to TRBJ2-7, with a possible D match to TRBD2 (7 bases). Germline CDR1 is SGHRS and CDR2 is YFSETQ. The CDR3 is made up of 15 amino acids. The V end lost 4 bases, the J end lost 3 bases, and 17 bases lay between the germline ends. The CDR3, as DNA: TGCGCCAGCAGCGAGGAGGGGGGGAGAGTCTACGAGCAGTACTTC. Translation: CASSEEGGRVYEQYF.

CDR3 DNA sequence: TGTGCCAGCAGTGAAGACAGGGTTGACGCAGATACGCAGTATTTT. The encoded protein is CASSEDRVDADTQYF. The rearrangement uses TRBV6-1 and TRBJ2-3, with TRBD1 as a possible D gene (6 bases). In germline, CDR1 is MNHNS, CDR2 SASEGT. The CDR3 runs to 15 residues. Trimming took off 1 base at V and 4 bases at J, with 12 bases between the two ends.

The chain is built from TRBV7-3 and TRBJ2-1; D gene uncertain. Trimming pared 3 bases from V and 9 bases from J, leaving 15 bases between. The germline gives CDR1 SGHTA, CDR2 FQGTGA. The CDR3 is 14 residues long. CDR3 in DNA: TGTGCCAGCAGCTTGGTGGTAGAAGGAGCTGAGCAGTTCTTC. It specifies CASSLVVEGAEQFF.

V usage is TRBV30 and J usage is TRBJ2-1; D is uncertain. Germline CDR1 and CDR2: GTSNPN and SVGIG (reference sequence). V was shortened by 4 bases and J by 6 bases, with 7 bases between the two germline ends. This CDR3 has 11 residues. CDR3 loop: CAWTLSNEQFF. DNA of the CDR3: TGTGCCTGGACCTTGAGCAATGAGCAGTTCTTC.

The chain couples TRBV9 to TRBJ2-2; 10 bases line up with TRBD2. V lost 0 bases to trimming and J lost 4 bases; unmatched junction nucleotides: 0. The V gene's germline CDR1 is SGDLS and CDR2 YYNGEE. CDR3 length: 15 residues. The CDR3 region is CASSVGTSGTGELFF. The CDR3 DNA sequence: TGTGCCAGCAGCGTAGGGACTAGCGGCACCGGGGAGCTGTTTTTT.

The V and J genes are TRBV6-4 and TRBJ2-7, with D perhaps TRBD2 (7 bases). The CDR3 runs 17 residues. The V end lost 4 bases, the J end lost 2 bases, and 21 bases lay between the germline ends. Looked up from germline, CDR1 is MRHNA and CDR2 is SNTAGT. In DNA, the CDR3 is TGTGCCAGCAGTGCCCTTCTAAAGGGGGGGCGTCCCTACGAGCAGTACTTC. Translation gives CASSALLKGGRPYEQYF.

The CDR3 sequence: CASSLGGAFQPQHF. CDR3 sequence (DNA): TGTGCCAGCAGCTTGGGGGGCGCCTTCCAGCCCCAGCATTTT. J is TRBJ1-5 and V is TRBV5-8; TRBD1 might be the D (5 bases). The CDR3 spans 14 residues. Trimming stripped 0 bases from V and 7 bases from J, with 11 bases between. The germline CDR1 and CDR2 sequences are SGHTS and YDEGEE.

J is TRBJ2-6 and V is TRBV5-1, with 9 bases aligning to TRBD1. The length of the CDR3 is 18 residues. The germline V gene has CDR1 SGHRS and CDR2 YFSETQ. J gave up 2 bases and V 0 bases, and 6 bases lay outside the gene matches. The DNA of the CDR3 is TGCGCCAGCAGCTTGGCCGGGACAGGGATAACTGGGGCCAACGTCCTGACTTTC. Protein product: CASSLAGTGITGANVLTF.

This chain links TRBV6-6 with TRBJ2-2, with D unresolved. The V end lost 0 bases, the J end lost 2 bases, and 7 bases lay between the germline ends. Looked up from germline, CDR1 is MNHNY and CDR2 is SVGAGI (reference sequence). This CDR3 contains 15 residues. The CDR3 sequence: CASSYSPDNTGELFF. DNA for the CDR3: TGTGCCAGCAGTTACTCGCCAGATAACACCGGGGAGCTGTTTTTT.

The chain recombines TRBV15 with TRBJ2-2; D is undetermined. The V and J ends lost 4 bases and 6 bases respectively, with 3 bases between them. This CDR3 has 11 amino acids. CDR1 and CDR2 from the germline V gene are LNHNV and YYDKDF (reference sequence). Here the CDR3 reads CATSIAGELFF. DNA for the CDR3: TGTGCCACCAGCATCGCCGGGGAGCTGTTTTTT.

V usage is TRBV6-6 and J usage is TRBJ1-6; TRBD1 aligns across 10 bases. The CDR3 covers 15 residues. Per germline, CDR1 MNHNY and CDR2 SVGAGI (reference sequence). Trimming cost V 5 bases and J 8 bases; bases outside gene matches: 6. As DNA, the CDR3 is TGTGCCAGCAGTCCGCCGGGGACAGGGGATTCACCCCTCCACTTT. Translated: CASSPPGTGDSPLHF.

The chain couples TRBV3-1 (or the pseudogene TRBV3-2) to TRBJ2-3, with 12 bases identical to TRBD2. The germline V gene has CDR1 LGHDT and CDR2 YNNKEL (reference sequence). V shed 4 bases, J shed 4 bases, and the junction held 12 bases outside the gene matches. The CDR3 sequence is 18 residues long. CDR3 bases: TGTGCCAGCAGCCCCCGACAGTGGACTAGCGGGACGCCAGATACGCAGTATTTT. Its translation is CASSPRQWTSGTPDTQYF.

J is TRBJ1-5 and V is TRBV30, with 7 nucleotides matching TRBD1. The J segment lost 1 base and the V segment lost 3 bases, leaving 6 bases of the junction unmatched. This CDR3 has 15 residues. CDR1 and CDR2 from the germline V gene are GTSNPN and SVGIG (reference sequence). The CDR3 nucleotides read TGTGCCTGGAGCTATACAGGGGTCAGCAATCAGCCCCAGCATTTT. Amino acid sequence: CAWSYTGVSNQPQHF.

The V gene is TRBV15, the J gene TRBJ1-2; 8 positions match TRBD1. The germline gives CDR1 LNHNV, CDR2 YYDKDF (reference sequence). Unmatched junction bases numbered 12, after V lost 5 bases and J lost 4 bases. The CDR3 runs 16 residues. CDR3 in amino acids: CATSAREGQARYGYTF. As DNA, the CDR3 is TGTGCCACCAGCGCAAGAGAGGGACAGGCTCGCTATGGCTACACCTTC.

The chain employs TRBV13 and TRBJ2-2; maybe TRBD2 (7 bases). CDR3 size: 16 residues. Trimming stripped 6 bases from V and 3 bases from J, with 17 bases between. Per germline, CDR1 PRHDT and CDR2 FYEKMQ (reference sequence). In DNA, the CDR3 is TGTGCCAGCAGTCTCGGGGGCCTAGCGGACACCGGGGAGCTGTTTTTT. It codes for CASSLGGLADTGELFF.

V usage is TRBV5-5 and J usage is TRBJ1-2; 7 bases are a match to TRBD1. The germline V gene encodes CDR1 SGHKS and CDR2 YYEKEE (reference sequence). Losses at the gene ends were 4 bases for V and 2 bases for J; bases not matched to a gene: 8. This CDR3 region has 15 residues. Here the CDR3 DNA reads TGTGCCAGCAGCATCTACAGGGGCGTCAACTATGGCTACACCTTC. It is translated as CASSIYRGVNYGYTF.

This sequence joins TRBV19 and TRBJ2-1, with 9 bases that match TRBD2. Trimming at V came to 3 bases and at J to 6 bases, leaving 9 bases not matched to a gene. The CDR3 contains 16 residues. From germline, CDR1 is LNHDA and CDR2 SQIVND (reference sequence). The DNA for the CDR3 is TGTGCCAGTAGTATTTGGCGGGAGGGCCGAAGCAATGAGCAGTTCTTC. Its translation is CASSIWREGRSNEQFF.

CDR3 protein: CASSRGEGSGNTIYF. For the CDR3, the DNA is TGTGCCAGCAGCCGAGGAGAAGGCTCTGGAAACACCATATATTTT. The rearrangement joins TRBV4-2 to TRBJ1-3; D unresolved. This CDR3 region has 15 residues. The V gene lost 4 bases and the J gene lost 0 bases, with 10 bases spanning the gap. Germline-derived CDR1 and CDR2 are LGHNA and YNFKEQ.

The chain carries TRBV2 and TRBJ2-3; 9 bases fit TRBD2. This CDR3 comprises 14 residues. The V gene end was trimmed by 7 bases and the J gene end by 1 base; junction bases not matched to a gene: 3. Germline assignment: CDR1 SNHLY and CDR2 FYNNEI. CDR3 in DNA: TGTGCCAGCAACCTAGCGGGGCGCACAGATACGCAGTATTTT. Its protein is CASNLAGRTDTQYF.

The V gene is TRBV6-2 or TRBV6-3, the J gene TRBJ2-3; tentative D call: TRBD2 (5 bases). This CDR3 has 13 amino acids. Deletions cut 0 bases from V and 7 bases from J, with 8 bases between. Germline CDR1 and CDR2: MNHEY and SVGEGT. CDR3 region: CASSYSGGNTQYF. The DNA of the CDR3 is TGTGCCAGCAGTTACTCCGGAGGAAATACGCAGTATTTT.

The CDR3 loop is CAISGGGRDIPVRGYTF. The DNA of the CDR3 is TGTGCCATCAGTGGGGGGGGAAGGGACATCCCTGTGCGTGGCTACACCTTC. The rearrangement uses TRBV10-3 and TRBJ1-2; D might be TRBD1 (6 bases). The CDR3 has 17 residues. CDR1 ENHRY and CDR2 SYGVKD come from the germline V gene. Trimming took 4 bases from V and 7 from J, leaving 25 bases between them.

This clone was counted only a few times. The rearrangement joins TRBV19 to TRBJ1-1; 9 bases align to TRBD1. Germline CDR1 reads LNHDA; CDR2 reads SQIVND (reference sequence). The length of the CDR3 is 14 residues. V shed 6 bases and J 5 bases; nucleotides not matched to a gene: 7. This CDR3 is CASRRQGEETEAFF. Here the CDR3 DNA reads TGTGCCAGTAGACGACAGGGGGAAGAAACTGAAGCTTTCTTT.

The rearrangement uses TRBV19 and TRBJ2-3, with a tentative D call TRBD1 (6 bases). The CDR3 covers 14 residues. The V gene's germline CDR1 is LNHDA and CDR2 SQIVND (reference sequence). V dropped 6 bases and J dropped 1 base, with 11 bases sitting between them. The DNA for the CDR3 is TGTGCCAGTAGCCAGGGGTTCGGCACAGATACGCAGTATTTT. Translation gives CASSQGFGTDTQYF.

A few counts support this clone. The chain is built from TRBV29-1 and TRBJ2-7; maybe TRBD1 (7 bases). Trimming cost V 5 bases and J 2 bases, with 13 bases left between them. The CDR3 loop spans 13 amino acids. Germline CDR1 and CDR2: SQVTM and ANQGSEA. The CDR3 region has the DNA TGCAGCGTTTCCCAGGGGGGAGCCTACGAGCAGTACTTC. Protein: CSVSQGGAYEQYF.

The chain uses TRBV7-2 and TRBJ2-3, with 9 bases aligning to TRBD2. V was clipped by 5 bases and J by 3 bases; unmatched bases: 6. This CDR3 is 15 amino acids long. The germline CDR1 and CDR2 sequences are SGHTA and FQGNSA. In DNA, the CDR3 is TGTGCCAGCAGCCCCGTGGCGGGGGGGACAGATACGCAGTATTTT. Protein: CASSPVAGGTDTQYF.

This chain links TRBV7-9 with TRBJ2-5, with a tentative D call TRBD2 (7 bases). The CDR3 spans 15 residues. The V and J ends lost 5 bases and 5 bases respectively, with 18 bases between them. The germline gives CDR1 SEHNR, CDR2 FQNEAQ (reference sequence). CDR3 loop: CASSPRAGAGETQYF. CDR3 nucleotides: TGTGCCAGCAGCCCGCGCGCGGGGGCCGGGGAGACCCAGTACTTC.

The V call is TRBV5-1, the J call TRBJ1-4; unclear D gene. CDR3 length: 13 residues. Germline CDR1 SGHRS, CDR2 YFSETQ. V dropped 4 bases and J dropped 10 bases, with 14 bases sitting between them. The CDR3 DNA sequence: TGCGCCAGCAGCCTCTTGGCAGGTGGAAAACTGTTTTTT. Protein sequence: CASSLLAGGKLFF.